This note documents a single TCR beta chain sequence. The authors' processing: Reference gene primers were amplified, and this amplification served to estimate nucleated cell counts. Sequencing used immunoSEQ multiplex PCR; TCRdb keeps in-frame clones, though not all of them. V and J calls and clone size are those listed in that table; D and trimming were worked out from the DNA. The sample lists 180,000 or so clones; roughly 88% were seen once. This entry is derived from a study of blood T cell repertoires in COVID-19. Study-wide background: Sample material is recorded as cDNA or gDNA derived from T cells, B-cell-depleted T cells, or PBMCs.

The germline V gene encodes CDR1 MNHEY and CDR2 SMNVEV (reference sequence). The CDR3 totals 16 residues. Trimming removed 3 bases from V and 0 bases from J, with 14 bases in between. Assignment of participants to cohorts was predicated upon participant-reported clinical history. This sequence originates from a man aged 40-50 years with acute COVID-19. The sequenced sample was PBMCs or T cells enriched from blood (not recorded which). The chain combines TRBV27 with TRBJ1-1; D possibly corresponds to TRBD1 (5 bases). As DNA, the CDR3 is TGTGCCAGCAGTTTCAGGGCAAACGCTATGAACACTGAAGCTTTCTTT. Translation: CASSFRANAMNTEAFF.